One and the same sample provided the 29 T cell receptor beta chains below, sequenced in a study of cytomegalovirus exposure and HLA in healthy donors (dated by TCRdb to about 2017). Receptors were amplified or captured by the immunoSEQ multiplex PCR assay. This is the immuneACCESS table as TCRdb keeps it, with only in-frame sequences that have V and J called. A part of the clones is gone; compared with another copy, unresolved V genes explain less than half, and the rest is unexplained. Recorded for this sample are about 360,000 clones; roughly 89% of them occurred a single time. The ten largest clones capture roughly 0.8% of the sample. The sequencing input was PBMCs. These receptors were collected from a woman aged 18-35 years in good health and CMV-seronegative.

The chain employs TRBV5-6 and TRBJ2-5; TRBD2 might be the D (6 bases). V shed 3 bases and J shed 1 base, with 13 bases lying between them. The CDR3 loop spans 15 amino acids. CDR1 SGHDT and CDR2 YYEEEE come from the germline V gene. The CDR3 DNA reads TGTGCCAGCAGCTCCCCCGGGACTCGCCAAGAGACCCAGTACTTC. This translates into CASSSPGTRQETQYF.

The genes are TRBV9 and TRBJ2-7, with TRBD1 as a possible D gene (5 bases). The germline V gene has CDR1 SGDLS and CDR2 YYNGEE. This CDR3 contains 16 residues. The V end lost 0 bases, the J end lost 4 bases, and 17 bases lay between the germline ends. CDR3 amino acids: CASSVDQGGLAYEQYF. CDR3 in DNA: TGTGCCAGCAGCGTAGATCAGGGCGGTTTAGCTTACGAGCAGTACTTC.

The chain's CDR3 is CASSLSVRGQNNEQFF. CDR3 sequence (DNA): TGTGCCAGCAGCTTGTCGGTCAGGGGGCAAAACAATGAGCAGTTCTTC. This chain connects TRBV5-4 to TRBJ2-1; 8 bases map to TRBD1. Germline V CDR1 and CDR2: SGHNT, YYREEE (reference sequence). This CDR3 region has 16 residues. With V trimmed by 1 base and J by 5 bases, 8 bases remained unmatched.

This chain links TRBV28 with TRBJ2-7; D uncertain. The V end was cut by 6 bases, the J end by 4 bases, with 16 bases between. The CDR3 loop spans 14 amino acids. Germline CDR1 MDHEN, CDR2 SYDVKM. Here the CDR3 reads CASSMTAGRYEQYF. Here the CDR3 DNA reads TGTGCCAGCAGCATGACCGCAGGAAGGTACGAGCAGTACTTC.

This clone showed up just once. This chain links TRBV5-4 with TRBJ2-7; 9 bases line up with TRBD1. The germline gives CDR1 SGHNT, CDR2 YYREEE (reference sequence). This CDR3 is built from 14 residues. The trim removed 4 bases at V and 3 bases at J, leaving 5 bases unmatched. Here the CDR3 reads CASSRDRVGYEQYF. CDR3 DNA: TGTGCCAGCAGCCGGGACAGGGTAGGCTACGAGCAGTACTTC. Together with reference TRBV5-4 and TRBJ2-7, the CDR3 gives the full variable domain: ETGVTQSPTHLIKTRGQQVTLRCSSQSGHNTVSWYQQALGQGPQFIFQYYREEENGRGNFPPRFSGLQFPNYSSELNVNALELDDSALYLCASSRDRVGYEQYFGPGTRLTVT.

The CDR3 reads CASSRGQVLFF. As DNA, the CDR3 is TGTGCCAGCAGCCGCGGACAGGTTCTCTTCTTC. The rearrangement joins TRBV7-9 to TRBJ2-1; TRBD1 agrees at 7 bases. V lost 5 bases and J lost 16; bases outside the gene matches: 8. The CDR3 covers 11 residues. The germline CDR1 and CDR2 sequences are SEHNR and FQNEAQ (reference sequence).

The CDR3 DNA reads as TGTGCCATCAGTGGCCGGGAGGGAGTTACAGATACGCAGTATTTT. Encoded protein: CAISGREGVTDTQYF. The chain uses TRBV10-3 and TRBJ2-3; TRBD2 matches at 8 bases. This CDR3 has 15 amino acids. V shed 4 bases and J 3 bases; nucleotides not matched to a gene: 6. Per germline, CDR1 ENHRY and CDR2 SYGVKD.

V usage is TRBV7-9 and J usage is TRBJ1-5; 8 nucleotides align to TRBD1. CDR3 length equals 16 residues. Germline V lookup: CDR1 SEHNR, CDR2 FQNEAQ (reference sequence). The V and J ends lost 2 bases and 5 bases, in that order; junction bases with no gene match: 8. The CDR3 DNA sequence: TGTGCCAGCAGCTTAATCGGGACAGGCTATGATCAGCCCCAGCATTTT. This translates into CASSLIGTGYDQPQHF.

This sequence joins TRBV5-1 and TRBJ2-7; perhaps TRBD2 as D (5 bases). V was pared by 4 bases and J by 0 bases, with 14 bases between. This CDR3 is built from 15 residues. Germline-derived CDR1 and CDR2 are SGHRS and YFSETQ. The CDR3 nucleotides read TGCGCCAGCAGCCCCTCAACGGGGTCCTCCTACGAGCAGTACTTC. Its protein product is CASSPSTGSSYEQYF.

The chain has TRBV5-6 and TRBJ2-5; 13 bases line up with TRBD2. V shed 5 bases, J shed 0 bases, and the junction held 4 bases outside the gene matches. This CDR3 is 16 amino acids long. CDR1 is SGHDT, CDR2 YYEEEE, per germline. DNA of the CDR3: TGTGCCAGCAGTCAGACTAGCGGGGGGAACCAAGAGACCCAGTACTTC. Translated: CASSQTSGGNQETQYF. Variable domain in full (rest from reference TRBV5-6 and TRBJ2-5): DAGVTQSPTHLIKTRGQQVTLRCSPKSGHDTVSWYQQALGQGPQFIFQYYEEEERQRGNFPDRFSGHQFPNYSSELNVNALLLGDSALYLCASSQTSGGNQETQYFGPGTRLLVL.

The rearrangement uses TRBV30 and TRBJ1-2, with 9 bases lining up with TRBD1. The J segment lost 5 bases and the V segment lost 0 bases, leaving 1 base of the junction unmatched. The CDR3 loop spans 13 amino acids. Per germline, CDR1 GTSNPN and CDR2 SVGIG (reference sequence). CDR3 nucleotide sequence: TGTGCCTGGAGTGTACAGGGGGCGTATGGCTACACCTTC. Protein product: CAWSVQGAYGYTF.

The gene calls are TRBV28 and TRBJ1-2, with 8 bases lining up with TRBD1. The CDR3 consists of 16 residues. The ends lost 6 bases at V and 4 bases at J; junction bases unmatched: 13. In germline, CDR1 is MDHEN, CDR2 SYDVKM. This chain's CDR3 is CASSKTRGQGGYGYTF. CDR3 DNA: TGTGCCAGCAGCAAAACCCGCGGACAGGGTGGCTATGGCTACACCTTC.

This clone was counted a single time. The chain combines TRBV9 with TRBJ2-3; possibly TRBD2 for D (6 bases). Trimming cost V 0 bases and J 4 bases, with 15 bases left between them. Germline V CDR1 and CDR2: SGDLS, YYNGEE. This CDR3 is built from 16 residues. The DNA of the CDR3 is TGTGCCAGCAGCGTAGGATCCGGGAGAAACGCAGATACGCAGTATTTT. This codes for CASSVGSGRNADTQYF.

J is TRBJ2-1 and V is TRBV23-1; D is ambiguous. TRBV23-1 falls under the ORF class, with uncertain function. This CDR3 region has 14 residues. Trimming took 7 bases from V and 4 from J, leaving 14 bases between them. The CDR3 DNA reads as TGCGCCAGCAACTCCTCTCATTTGTACAATGAGCAGTTCTTC. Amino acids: CASNSSHLYNEQFF.

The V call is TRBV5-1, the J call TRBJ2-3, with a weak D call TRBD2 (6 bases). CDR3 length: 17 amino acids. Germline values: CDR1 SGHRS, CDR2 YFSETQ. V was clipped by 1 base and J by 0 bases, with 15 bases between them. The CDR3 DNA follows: TGCGCCAGCAGCTTGTGGTTGCGCGGGGCTAGCACAGATACGCAGTATTTT. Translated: CASSLWLRGASTDTQYF. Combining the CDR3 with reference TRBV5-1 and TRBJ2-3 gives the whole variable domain KAGVTQTPRYLIKTRGQQVTLSCSPISGHRSVSWYQQTPGQGLQFLFEYFSETQRNKGNFPGRFSGRQFSNSRSEMNVSTLELGDSALYLCASSLWLRGASTDTQYFGPGTRLTVL.

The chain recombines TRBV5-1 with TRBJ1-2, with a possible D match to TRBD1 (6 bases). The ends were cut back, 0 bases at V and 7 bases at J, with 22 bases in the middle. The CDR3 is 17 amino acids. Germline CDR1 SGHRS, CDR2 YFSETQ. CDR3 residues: CASSLATGGLVSFGYTF. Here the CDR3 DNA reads TGCGCCAGCAGCTTGGCCACCGGGGGGCTCGTTTCGTTTGGCTACACCTTC.

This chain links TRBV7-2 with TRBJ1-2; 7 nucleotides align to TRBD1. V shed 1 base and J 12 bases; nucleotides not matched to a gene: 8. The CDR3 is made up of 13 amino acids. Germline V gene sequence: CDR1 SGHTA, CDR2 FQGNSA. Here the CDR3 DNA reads TGTGCCAGCAGCTTAGACGGGACAGCCGGCCACACCTTC. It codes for CASSLDGTAGHTF.

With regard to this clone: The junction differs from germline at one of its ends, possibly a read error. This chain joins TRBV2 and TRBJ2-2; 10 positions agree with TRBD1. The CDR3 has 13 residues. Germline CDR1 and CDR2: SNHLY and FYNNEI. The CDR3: CASSGPYGTGARF. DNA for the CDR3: TGTGCCAGCAGTGGGCCATACGGGACAGGGGCCCGGTTT. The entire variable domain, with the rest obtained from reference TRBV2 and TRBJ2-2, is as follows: EPEVTQTPSHQVTQMGQEVILRCVPISNHLYFYWYRQILGQKVEFLVSFYNNEISEKSEIFDDQFSVERPDGSNFTLKIRSTKLEDSAMYFCASSGPYGTGARFGEGSRLTVL.

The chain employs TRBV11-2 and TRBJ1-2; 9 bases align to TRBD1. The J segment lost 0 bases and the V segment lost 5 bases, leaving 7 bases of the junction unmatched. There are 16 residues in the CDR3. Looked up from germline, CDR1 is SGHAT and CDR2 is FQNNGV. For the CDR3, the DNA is TGTGCCAGCAGCCCGGTCGGGACAGGGCCTAACTATGGCTACACCTTC. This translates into CASSPVGTGPNYGYTF. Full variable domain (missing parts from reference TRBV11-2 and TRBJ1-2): EAGVAQSPRYKIIEKRQSVAFWCNPISGHATLYWYQQILGQGPKLLIQFQNNGVVDDSQLPKDRFSAERLKGVDSTLKIQPAKLEDSAVYLCASSPVGTGPNYGYTFGSGTRLTVV.

CDR3: CSAIAGRGYTF. CDR3 DNA: TGCAGTGCTATTGCAGGGCGAGGCTACACCTTC. The chain uses TRBV20-1 and TRBJ1-2; the D gene is possibly TRBD1 (5 bases). This CDR3 comprises 11 residues. Germline V gene sequence: CDR1 DFQATT, CDR2 SNEGSKA (reference sequence). V dropped 4 bases and J dropped 8 bases, with 11 bases sitting between them.

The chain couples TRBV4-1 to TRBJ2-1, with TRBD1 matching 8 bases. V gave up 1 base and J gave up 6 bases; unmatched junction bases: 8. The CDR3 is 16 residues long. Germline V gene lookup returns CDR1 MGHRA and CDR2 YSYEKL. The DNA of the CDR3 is TGCGCCAGCAGCCAAGCGGACAGGGCGTACTTCAATGAGCAGTTCTTC. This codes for CASSQADRAYFNEQFF.

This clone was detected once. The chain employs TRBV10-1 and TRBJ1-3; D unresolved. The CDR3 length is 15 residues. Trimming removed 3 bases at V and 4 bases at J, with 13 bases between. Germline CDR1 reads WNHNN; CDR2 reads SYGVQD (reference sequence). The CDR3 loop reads CASSEGSAAGNTIYF. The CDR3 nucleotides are TGCGCCAGCAGTGAAGGGAGCGCGGCAGGAAACACCATATATTTT.

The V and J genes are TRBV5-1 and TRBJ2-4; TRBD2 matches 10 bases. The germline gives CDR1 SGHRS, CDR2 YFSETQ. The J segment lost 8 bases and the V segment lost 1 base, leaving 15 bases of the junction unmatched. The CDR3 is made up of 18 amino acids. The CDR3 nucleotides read TGCGCCAGCAGCTTGATCGGACTAGCGGACCCCATTAGAGACATTCAGTACTTC. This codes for CASSLIGLADPIRDIQYF.

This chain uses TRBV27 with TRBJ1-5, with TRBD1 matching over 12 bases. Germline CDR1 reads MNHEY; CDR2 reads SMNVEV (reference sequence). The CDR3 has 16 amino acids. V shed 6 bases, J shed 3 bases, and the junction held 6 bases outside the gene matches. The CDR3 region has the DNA TGTGCCAGCAGGCCGGGACAGGGGGCCCCCAATCAGCCCCAGCATTTT. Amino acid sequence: CASRPGQGAPNQPQHF.

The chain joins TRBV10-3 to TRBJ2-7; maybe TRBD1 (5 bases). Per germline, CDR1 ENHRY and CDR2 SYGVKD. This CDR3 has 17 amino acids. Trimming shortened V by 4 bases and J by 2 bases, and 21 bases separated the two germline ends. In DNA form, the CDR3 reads TGTGCCATCAGTGGCTCCGGTGGGGCAGCCGACCCCTACGAGCAGTACTTC. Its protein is CAISGSGGAADPYEQYF.

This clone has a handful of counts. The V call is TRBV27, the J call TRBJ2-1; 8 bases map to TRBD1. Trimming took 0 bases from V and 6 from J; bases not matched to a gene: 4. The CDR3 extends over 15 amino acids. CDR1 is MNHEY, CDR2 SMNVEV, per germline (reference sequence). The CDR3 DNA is TGTGCCAGCAGTTTATCGGGGCAGGGGGCCAATGAGCAGTTCTTC. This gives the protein CASSLSGQGANEQFF.

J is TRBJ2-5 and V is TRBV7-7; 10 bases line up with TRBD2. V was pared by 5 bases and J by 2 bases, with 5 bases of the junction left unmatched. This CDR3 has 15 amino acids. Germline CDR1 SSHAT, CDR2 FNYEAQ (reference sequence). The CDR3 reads CASSGSGGTQETQYF. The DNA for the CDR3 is TGTGCCAGCAGCGGTAGCGGGGGGACGCAAGAGACCCAGTACTTC. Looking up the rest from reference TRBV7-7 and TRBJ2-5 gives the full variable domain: GAGVSQSPRYKVTKRGQDVTLRCDPISSHATLYWYQQALGQGPEFLTYFNYEAQPDKSGLPSDRFSAERPEGSISTLTIQRTEQRDSAMYRCASSGSGGTQETQYFGPGTRLLVL.

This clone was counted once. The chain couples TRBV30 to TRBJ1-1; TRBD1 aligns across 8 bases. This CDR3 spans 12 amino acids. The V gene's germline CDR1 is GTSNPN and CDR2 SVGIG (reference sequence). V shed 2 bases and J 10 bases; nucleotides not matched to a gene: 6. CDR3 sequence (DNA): TGTGCCTGGAGTAGCTCCAGGGGGCGAGCTTTCTTT. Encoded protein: CAWSSSRGRAFF.

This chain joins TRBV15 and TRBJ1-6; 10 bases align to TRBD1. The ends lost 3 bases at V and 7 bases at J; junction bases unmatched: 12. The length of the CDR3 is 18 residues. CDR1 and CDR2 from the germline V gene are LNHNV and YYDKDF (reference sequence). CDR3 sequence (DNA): TGTGCCACCAGCAGGGCCAAGACCGGGACAGGGGAAAATTCACCCCTCCACTTT. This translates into CATSRAKTGTGENSPLHF.